The 24 T cell receptor beta chains given below trace back to one sample, sequenced in a study of T cells in tuberculosis. The assay was immunoSEQ multiplex PCR, and TCRdb's table has in-frame clones only and misses some. The table lists nearly 60,000 clones, around 90% of them singletons, with about a fifth in the top ten. After thawing and overnight rest, PBMC were stained with GMM-loaded CD1B tetramer, viability dye and anti-CD3 for sorting. The lipid loaded on the CD1B tetramers was C32 glucose monomycolate from Rhodococcus equi. The sequenced sample consisted of CD1b-GMM tetramer-negative cells sorted from PBMCs. These receptors came from an adult woman with latent tuberculosis.

This clone has just one count. V is TRBV6-5 and J is TRBJ1-1; D call uncertain. Per the germline V gene, CDR1 is MNHEY and CDR2 is SVGAGI. The CDR3 spans 15 residues. Trimming took 5 bases from V and 3 from J, leaving 16 bases between them. Written as DNA, the CDR3 is TGTGCCAGCAGTGCACACTCAACCGAGGACACTGAAGCTTTCTTT. This sequence encodes CASSAHSTEDTEAFF.

This chain links TRBV7-6 with TRBJ2-5; possible D gene TRBD2, 6 bases. From germline, CDR1 is SGHVS and CDR2 FNYEAQ. V lost 4 bases to trimming and J lost 5 bases, with 17 bases between them. This CDR3 has 15 residues. CDR3 DNA: TGTGCCAGCAGCTCCCCGGGGGTGGGAGTGGAGACCCAGTACTTC. This sequence encodes CASSSPGVGVETQYF.

The CDR3 loop is CASSPLLYSYEQYF. CDR3 DNA: TGTGCCAGCTCACCCTTGTTGTACTCCTACGAGCAGTACTTC. The chain uses TRBV18 and TRBJ2-7, with no clear D. The CDR3 sequence is 14 residues long. V lost 3 bases and J lost 0, with 9 bases in between. In germline, CDR1 is KGHSH, CDR2 LQKENI.

V gene TRBV11-2 combines with J gene TRBJ2-3, with D uncertain. Trimming removed 5 bases from V and 4 bases from J, with 13 bases in between. The germline CDR1 and CDR2 sequences are SGHAT and FQNNGV. The CDR3 is made up of 14 amino acids. CDR3 sequence: CASSPDGRPDTQYF. Here the CDR3 DNA reads TGTGCCAGCAGCCCAGATGGGCGCCCAGATACGCAGTATTTT.

The chain has TRBV11-3 and TRBJ2-7, with TRBD2 matching 13 bases. The CDR3 runs to 15 residues. V shed 5 bases, J shed 5 bases, and the junction held 6 bases outside the gene matches. Per the germline V gene, CDR1 is SGHNT and CDR2 is YENEEA. The CDR3 nucleotides read TGTGCCAGCAGCCCCCGGACTAGCGGGAGCCACGAGCAGTACTTC. Encoded protein: CASSPRTSGSHEQYF.

The DNA of the CDR3 is TGTGCCAGCAGCCCTCAGGGGACGGGCGATGAGCAGTTCTTC. This translates into CASSPQGTGDEQFF. V and J are TRBV7-2 and TRBJ2-1, with D perhaps matching TRBD1 (6 bases). This CDR3 spans 14 amino acids. Germline-derived CDR1 and CDR2 are SGHTA and FQGNSA. Trimming shortened V by 5 bases and J by 8 bases, and 16 bases separated the two germline ends.

This chain links TRBV5-5 with TRBJ2-5, with 8 bases identical to TRBD2. The CDR3 contains 15 residues. The junction had 9 bases not matched to a gene; V was cut back by 4 bases and J by 4 bases. Germline CDR1 is SGHKS and CDR2 is YYEKEE (reference sequence). The CDR3 sequence is CASSQDGGAGETQYF. The CDR3 DNA follows: TGTGCCAGCAGCCAGGACGGGGGGGCCGGAGAGACCCAGTACTTC.

This chain links TRBV7-2 with TRBJ2-2; the D is unclear. The CDR3 is made up of 15 amino acids. Looked up from germline, CDR1 is SGHTA and CDR2 is FQGNSA. The V gene lost 3 bases and the J gene lost 2 bases, with 10 bases spanning the gap. This CDR3 reads CASSLAVQNTGELFF. Written as DNA, the CDR3 is TGTGCCAGCAGCTTGGCCGTTCAAAACACCGGGGAGCTGTTTTTT.

The V call is TRBV19, the J call TRBJ2-1; possible D gene TRBD1, 6 bases. Looked up from germline, CDR1 is LNHDA and CDR2 is SQIVND (reference sequence). The CDR3 runs to 15 residues. Trimming removed 1 base at V and 0 bases at J, with 7 bases between. The DNA for the CDR3 is TGTGCCAGTAGTATAGGAGGGGGCTCCTACAATGAGCAGTTCTTC. Amino acids: CASSIGGGSYNEQFF.

This chain joins TRBV9 and TRBJ2-1; 9 bases are shared with TRBD2. J was trimmed by 0 bases and V by 0 bases; bases with no gene match: 4. This CDR3 comprises 17 residues. Germline loops: CDR1 SGDLS, CDR2 YYNGEE. The CDR3 spells CASSVVAGASSYNEQFF. The CDR3, as DNA: TGTGCCAGCAGCGTAGTAGCGGGGGCGAGCTCCTACAATGAGCAGTTCTTC.

The chain links TRBV5-4 to TRBJ2-1, with a possible D match to TRBD2 (5 bases). V was shortened by 4 bases and J by 10 bases, with 15 bases between the two germline ends. The CDR3 is 13 amino acids. Germline loops: CDR1 SGHNT, CDR2 YYREEE (reference sequence). Written as DNA, the CDR3 is TGTGCCAGCAGCGGTGAGGGCCTAGGCGAGCAGTTCTTC. This encodes CASSGEGLGEQFF.

This rearrangement joins TRBV7-9 to TRBJ1-6; D ambiguous. V dropped 1 base and J dropped 14 bases, with 9 bases sitting between them. The germline CDR1 and CDR2 sequences are SEHNR and FQNEAQ (reference sequence). The CDR3 consists of 12 residues. The CDR3 coding sequence is TGTGCCAGCAGCTTAGATGTAAGCGCCCTCCACTTT. This encodes CASSLDVSALHF.

The rearrangement uses TRBV25-1 and TRBJ2-7; 7 nucleotides line up with TRBD1. The trim removed 1 base at V and 1 base at J, leaving 4 bases unmatched. The germline V gene encodes CDR1 MGHDK and CDR2 SYGVNS. The CDR3 spans 15 residues. CDR3 DNA: TGTGCCAGCAGTGAATTTACGACAGGGTCCTACGAGCAGTACTTC. This encodes CASSEFTTGSYEQYF.

This chain uses TRBV28 with TRBJ2-1; 10 nucleotides match TRBD2. Germline trimming cut 5 bases from V and 4 bases from J; bases unmatched to any gene: 14. Germline assignment: CDR1 MDHEN and CDR2 SYDVKM. CDR3 length: 18 amino acids. CDR3 in DNA: TGTGCCAGCAGTCGCCTAAGCGGGAGGGGCGGGGGTTACAATGAGCAGTTCTTC. Residues: CASSRLSGRGGGYNEQFF.

The chain is built from TRBV6-1 and TRBJ2-7; TRBD2 aligns across 9 bases. The germline CDR1 and CDR2 sequences are MNHNS and SASEGT. Unmatched junction bases numbered 6, after V lost 4 bases and J lost 5 bases. CDR3 size: 14 residues. For the CDR3, the DNA is TGTGCCAGCAGTGTAGCGGGAGTACCCCACGAGCAGTACTTC. This translates into CASSVAGVPHEQYF.

The chain couples TRBV28 to TRBJ1-5; D is undetermined. Germline loops: CDR1 MDHEN, CDR2 SYDVKM. This CDR3 is built from 14 residues. Between the trimmed V and J ends, which lost 6 bases and 0 bases, there was a span of 9 bases. The CDR3 loop reads CASSPRISNQPQHF. The DNA of the CDR3 is TGTGCCAGCAGCCCGAGGATTAGCAATCAGCCCCAGCATTTT.

The chain joins TRBV6-5 to TRBJ1-2, with 8 positions matching TRBD1. Germline assignment: CDR1 MNHEY and CDR2 SVGAGI. This CDR3 is 15 amino acids long. V dropped 6 bases and J dropped 3; count of bases not matched to a gene: 9. This chain's CDR3 is CASSTTTGVHYGYTF. Here the CDR3 DNA reads TGTGCCAGCAGCACTACGACAGGGGTACACTATGGCTACACCTTC.

The chain has TRBV21-1 and TRBJ2-1; TRBD2, the table's D call, was not compared with the DNA. TRBV21-1 is marked as a pseudogene. The CDR3 extends over 14 amino acids. CDR3 amino acids: CASSLAGGSNEQFF. The CDR3 coding sequence is TGTGCCAGCAGCTTAGCGGGAGGGAGCAATGAGCAGTTCTTC.

V is TRBV7-2 and J is TRBJ2-7; D uncertain. V lost 5 bases, J lost 4 bases, and 18 bases lay in between. Germline V gene lookup returns CDR1 SGHTA and CDR2 FQGNSA. The CDR3 runs to 15 residues. CDR3 residues: CASSIDTSVSYEQYF. The CDR3 bases are TGTGCCAGCAGCATAGACACCAGTGTGTCGTACGAGCAGTACTTC.

The count of this clone is one. The rearrangement uses TRBV7-2 and TRBJ1-1, with 7 positions matching TRBD1. In germline, CDR1 is SGHTA, CDR2 FQGNSA. CDR3 length: 13 amino acids. V was clipped by 5 bases and J by 5 bases; unmatched bases: 5. Written as DNA, the CDR3 is TGTGCCAGCAGCCTACAGGGGAGGACTGAAGCTTTCTTT. Protein sequence: CASSLQGRTEAFF.

This clone was recorded only once. The chain carries TRBV27 and TRBJ2-2; D gene unclear. Germline V gives CDR1 MNHEY, CDR2 SMNVEV (reference sequence). V lost 1 base, J lost 7 bases, and 7 bases lay in between. The CDR3 has 13 amino acids. CDR3 residues: CASSLYGGGELFF. Here the CDR3 DNA reads TGTGCCAGCAGTTTATACGGCGGCGGGGAGCTGTTTTTT.

This chain joins TRBV7-9 and TRBJ1-2; TRBD1 agrees at 7 bases. Germline values: CDR1 SEHNR, CDR2 FQNEAQ (reference sequence). The V and J ends lost 5 bases and 6 bases, in that order; junction bases with no gene match: 6. The CDR3 length is 13 residues. CDR3 nucleotide sequence: TGTGCCAGCAGCCAGACAGGGCGAGATGGCTACACCTTC. Translating gives CASSQTGRDGYTF. Looking up the rest from reference TRBV7-9 and TRBJ1-2 gives the full variable domain: DTGVSQNPRHKITKRGQNVTFRCDPISEHNRLYWYRQTLGQGPEFLTYFQNEAQLEKSRLLSDRFSAERPKGSFSTLEIQRTEQGDSAMYLCASSQTGRDGYTFGSGTRLTVV.

This chain uses TRBV29-1 with TRBJ1-1; 9 nucleotides line up with TRBD1. Trimming removed 6 bases from V and 12 bases from J; junction bases left unmatched: 11. Germline CDR1 SQVTM, CDR2 ANQGSEA. The CDR3 has 12 residues. CDR3 region: CSVHKTGGDTFF. As DNA, the CDR3 is TGCAGCGTACACAAGACAGGGGGTGATACTTTCTTT. The full variable domain, completed using reference TRBV29-1 and TRBJ1-1, is SAVISQKPSRDICQRGTSLTIQCQVDSQVTMMFWYRQQPGQSLTLIATANQGSEATYESGFVIDKFPISRPNLTFSTLTVSNMSPEDSSIYLCSVHKTGGDTFFGQGTRLTVV.

This clone was observed a handful of times. The chain carries TRBV18 and TRBJ2-7; 11 nucleotides match TRBD1. V trimming: 8 bases; J trimming: 4 bases; junction bases outside the gene matches: 7. CDR3 length equals 14 residues. The V gene's germline CDR1 is KGHSH and CDR2 LQKENI. The CDR3 DNA reads TGTGCCAGCGCCCCCGGGACAGGGGGATACGAGCAGTACTTC. This gives the protein CASAPGTGGYEQYF.